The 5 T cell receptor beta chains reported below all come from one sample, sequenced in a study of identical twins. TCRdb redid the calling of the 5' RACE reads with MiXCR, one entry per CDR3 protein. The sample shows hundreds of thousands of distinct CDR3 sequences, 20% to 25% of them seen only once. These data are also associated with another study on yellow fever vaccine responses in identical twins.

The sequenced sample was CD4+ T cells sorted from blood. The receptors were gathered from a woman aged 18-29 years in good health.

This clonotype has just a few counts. The CDR3, as DNA: TGTGCCAGCAGCTTGAGTCAGAACATGAACACTGAAGCTTTCTTT. This sequence encodes CASSLSQNMNTEAFF. The rearrangement uses TRBV5-6 and TRBJ1-1; D is unclear. Per germline, CDR1 SGHDT and CDR2 YYEEEE. The CDR3 runs 15 residues. With 1 base removed from V and 0 bases from J, the gap between germline ends came to 10 bases.

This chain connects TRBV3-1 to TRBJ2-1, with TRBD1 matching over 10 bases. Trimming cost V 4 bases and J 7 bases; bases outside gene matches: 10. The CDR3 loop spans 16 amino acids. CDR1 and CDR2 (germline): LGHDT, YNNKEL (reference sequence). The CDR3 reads CASSPTLGQGRNEQFF. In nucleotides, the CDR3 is TGTGCCAGCAGCCCCACGTTGGGACAGGGGAGGAATGAGCAGTTCTTC.

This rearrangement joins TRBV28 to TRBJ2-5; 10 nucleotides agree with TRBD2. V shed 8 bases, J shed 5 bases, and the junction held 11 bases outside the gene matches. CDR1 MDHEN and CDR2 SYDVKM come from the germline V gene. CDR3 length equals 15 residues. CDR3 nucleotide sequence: TGTGCCAGCGCCGCTAGCGGGAGACCATCGGAGACCCAGTACTTC. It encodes CASAASGRPSETQYF.

The CDR3 loop reads CASSSVPFTEQYV. The CDR3 bases are TGCGCCAGCAGCTCCGTACCCTTTACCGAGCAGTACGTC. The rearrangement uses TRBV5-1 and TRBJ2-7, with D unresolved. CDR1 SGHRS and CDR2 YFSETQ come from the germline V gene. The CDR3 covers 13 residues. Trimming left V 3 bases short and J 6 bases short, with 13 bases between.

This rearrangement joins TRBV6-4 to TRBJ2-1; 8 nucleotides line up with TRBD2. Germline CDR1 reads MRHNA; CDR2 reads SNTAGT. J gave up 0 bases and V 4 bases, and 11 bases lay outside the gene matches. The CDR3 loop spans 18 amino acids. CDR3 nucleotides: TGTGCCAGCAGTGGATCCTCTAGCGGGTCCCCCTCCTACAATGAGCAGTTCTTC. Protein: CASSGSSSGSPSYNEQFF.